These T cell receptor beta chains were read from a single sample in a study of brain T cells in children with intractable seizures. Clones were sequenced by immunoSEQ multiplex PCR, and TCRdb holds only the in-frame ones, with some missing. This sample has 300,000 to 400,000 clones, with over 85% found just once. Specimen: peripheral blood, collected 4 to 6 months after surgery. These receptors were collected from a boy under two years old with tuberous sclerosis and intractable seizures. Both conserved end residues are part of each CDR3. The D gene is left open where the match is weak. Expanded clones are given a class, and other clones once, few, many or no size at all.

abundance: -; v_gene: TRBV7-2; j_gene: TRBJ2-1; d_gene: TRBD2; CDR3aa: CASSLAEWREGYHNEQFF; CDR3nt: TGTGCCAGCAGCTTAGCGGAGTGGCGGGAGGGATATCACAATGAGCAGTTCTTC
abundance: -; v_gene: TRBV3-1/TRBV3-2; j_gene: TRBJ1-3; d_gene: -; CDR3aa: CASSQDGTLRGNTIYF; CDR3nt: TGTGCCAGCAGCCAAGATGGAACTTTACGCGGAAACACCATATATTTT
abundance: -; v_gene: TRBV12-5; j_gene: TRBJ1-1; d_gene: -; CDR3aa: CASGWAAMNTEAFF; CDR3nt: TGTGCTAGTGGTTGGGCCGCTATGAACACTGAAGCTTTCTTT
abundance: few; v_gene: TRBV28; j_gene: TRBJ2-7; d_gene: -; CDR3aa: CASRTELGEQYF; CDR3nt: TGTGCCAGCAGGACAGAGCTGGGCGAGCAGTACTTC
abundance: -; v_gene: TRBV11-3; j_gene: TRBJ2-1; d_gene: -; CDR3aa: CASSPRGRVEQFF; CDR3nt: TGTGCCAGCAGCCCAAGGGGCAGGGTTGAGCAGTTCTTC
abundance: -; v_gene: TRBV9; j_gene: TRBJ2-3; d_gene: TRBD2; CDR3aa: CASSEPQGLAGEVVDTQYF; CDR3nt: TGTGCCAGCAGCGAGCCGCAGGGACTAGCGGGAGAGGTAGTGGATACGCAGTATTTT
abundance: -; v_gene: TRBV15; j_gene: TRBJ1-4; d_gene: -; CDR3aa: CATSRETKLGRKKLFF; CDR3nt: TGTGCCACCAGCAGAGAAACGAAGTTAGGACGAAAAAAACTGTTTTTT
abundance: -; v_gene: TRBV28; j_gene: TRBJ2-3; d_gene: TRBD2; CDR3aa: CASSLVAGGTDTQYF; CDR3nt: TGTGCCAGCAGTCTCGTAGCGGGAGGCACAGATACGCAGTATTTT
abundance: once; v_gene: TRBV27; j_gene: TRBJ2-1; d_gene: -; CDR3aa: CASRKPGLLFCYNEQFF; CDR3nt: TGTGCCAGCAGAAAACCGGGACTCCTTTTTTGCTACAATGAGCAGTTCTTC
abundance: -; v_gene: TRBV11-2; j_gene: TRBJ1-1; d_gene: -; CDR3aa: CASRPQGITEAFF; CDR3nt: TGTGCCAGCAGACCGCAGGGGATCACTGAAGCTTTCTTT
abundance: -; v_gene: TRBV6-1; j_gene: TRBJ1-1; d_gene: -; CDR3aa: CASSDQVNTEAFF; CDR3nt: TGTGCCAGCAGTGATCAGGTGAACACTGAAGCTTTCTTT
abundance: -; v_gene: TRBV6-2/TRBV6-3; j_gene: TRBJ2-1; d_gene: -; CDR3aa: CASSYSSPGAQFF; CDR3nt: TGTGCCAGCAGTTACTCGAGCCCTGGGGCGCAGTTCTTC
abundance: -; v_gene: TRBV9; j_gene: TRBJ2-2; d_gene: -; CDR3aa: CASSVGQGGTGELFF; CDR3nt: TGTGCCAGCAGCGTAGGTCAAGGCGGCACCGGGGAGCTGTTTTTT
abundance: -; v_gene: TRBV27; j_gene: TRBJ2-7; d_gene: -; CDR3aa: CASSLSGHYEQYF; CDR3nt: TGTGCCAGCAGTTTATCGGGACACTACGAGCAGTACTTC
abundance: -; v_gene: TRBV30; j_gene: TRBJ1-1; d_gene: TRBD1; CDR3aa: CAWTTGNRGRSSAFF; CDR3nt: TGTGCCTGGACGACCGGGAACAGGGGGCGCTCATCGGCTTTCTTT
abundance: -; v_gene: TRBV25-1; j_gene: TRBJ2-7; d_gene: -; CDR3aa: CASSARGRGYEQYF; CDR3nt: TGTGCCAGCAGTGCTAGGGGCAGGGGATACGAGCAGTACTTC
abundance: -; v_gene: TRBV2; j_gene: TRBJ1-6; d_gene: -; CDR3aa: CASSESWGRRSKYNSPLHF; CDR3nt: TGTGCCAGCAGTGAATCCTGGGGGCGAAGAAGTAAATATAATTCACCCCTCCACTTT